One sample yielded the 14 T cell receptor beta chains listed below, sequenced in a study of T cell responses to AZD1222 COVID-19 vaccine. Clones were sequenced by immunoSEQ multiplex PCR, and TCRdb holds only the in-frame ones, with some missing. Of about 120,000 clones detected, roughly 90% appear once; the ten largest clones hold 1.5% to 1.9%. The material was peripheral blood, obtained on day 0 of AZD1222 vaccination. The receptors shown here come from an adult in good health.

This clone has a single count. The chain is built from TRBV3-1 (or the pseudogene TRBV3-2) and TRBJ2-1; TRBD1 matches at 7 bases. J was trimmed by 0 bases and V by 4 bases; bases with no gene match: 3. The germline gives CDR1 LGHDT, CDR2 YNNKEL (reference sequence). The CDR3 is made up of 15 amino acids. CDR3 region: CASSPGTASYNEQFF. The DNA for the CDR3 is TGTGCCAGCAGCCCCGGGACAGCCTCCTACAATGAGCAGTTCTTC.

The chain recombines TRBV29-1 with TRBJ2-1; D is possibly TRBD2 (5 bases). CDR3 size: 18 residues. CDR1 and CDR2 (germline): SQVTM, ANQGSEA. V lost 8 bases and J lost 5, with 31 bases in between. This chain's CDR3 is CSTSGLFQRVSGNNEQFF. CDR3 sequence (DNA): TGCAGCACGTCCGGGCTTTTTCAAAGGGTATCGGGGAACAATGAGCAGTTCTTC.

The V and J genes are TRBV7-2 and TRBJ1-2; no definite D call. V dropped 2 bases and J dropped 2 bases, with 9 bases sitting between them. CDR1 is SGHTA, CDR2 FQGNSA, per germline. The CDR3 has 14 amino acids. The CDR3 DNA is TGTGCCAGCAGCTTATCCGGCGGGAACTATGGCTACACCTTC. This sequence encodes CASSLSGGNYGYTF.

V gene TRBV28 combines with J gene TRBJ1-1; 7 bases are a match to TRBD1. The CDR3 has 16 amino acids. Germline assignment: CDR1 MDHEN and CDR2 SYDVKM. Trimming took 2 bases from V and 3 from J; bases not matched to a gene: 9. The CDR3 sequence: CASSLRRGEWDTEAFF. CDR3 bases: TGTGCCAGCAGTTTACGCAGGGGGGAATGGGACACTGAAGCTTTCTTT.

This clone has just one count. The chain links TRBV29-1 to TRBJ2-7; D not resolved. V dropped 4 bases and J dropped 7 bases, with 23 bases sitting between them. CDR3 length: 15 amino acids. The germline gives CDR1 SQVTM, CDR2 ANQGSEA. The CDR3 sequence: CSVVGQGPSAFEQYF. In DNA form, the CDR3 reads TGCAGCGTTGTGGGTCAAGGGCCCTCGGCTTTTGAGCAGTACTTC.

The sample holds a few counts of this clone. V gene TRBV6-2 or TRBV6-3 combines with J gene TRBJ2-7; TRBD1 agrees at 7 bases. V lost 2 bases to trimming and J lost 3 bases; unmatched junction nucleotides: 7. Per the germline V gene, CDR1 is MNHEY and CDR2 is SVGEGT. CDR3 length: 15 residues. CDR3: CASSYLRQGDYEQYF. CDR3 bases: TGTGCCAGCAGTTACCTCAGGCAGGGGGACTACGAGCAGTACTTC.

The chain employs TRBV15 and TRBJ2-7, with D possibly matching TRBD2 (6 bases). V gave up 0 bases and J gave up 1 base, with 7 bases separating them. This CDR3 has 14 residues. Germline CDR1 is LNHNV and CDR2 is YYDKDF (reference sequence). CDR3 in DNA: TGTGCCACCAGCAGAGAGGGGACTTCCTACGAGCAGTACTTC. Its protein product is CATSREGTSYEQYF.

V gene TRBV19 combines with J gene TRBJ1-1; the match to TRBD1 covers 7 bases. In germline, CDR1 is LNHDA, CDR2 SQIVND (reference sequence). The CDR3 has 12 residues. The ends lost 5 bases at V and 6 bases at J; junction bases unmatched: 3. In DNA, the CDR3 is TGTGCCAGTAGTTGGACAGGAGCTGAAGCTTTCTTT. Residues: CASSWTGAEAFF.

The CDR3 sequence is CASSLTSGSYNEQFF. The DNA of the CDR3 is TGTGCCAGCAGTTTGACTAGTGGCTCCTACAATGAGCAGTTCTTC. The chain joins TRBV6-4 to TRBJ2-1, with a tentative D call TRBD2 (6 bases). The CDR3 totals 15 residues. V was shortened by 5 bases and J by 0 bases, with 11 bases between the two germline ends. The germline CDR1 and CDR2 sequences are MRHNA and SNTAGT.

The chain joins TRBV7-3 to TRBJ2-3; 8 nucleotides agree with TRBD2. CDR3 size: 14 residues. The V gene's germline CDR1 is SGHTA and CDR2 FQGTGA. The ends lost 7 bases at V and 4 bases at J; junction bases unmatched: 7. The CDR3 here is CASKSGSGADTQYF. In nucleotides, the CDR3 is TGTGCCAGCAAAAGCGGGAGTGGTGCAGATACGCAGTATTTT.

The J gene is TRBJ2-7, the V gene TRBV6-5, with TRBD2 as a possible D gene (6 bases). This CDR3 spans 12 amino acids. Deletions cut 4 bases from V and 5 bases from J, with 9 bases between. CDR1 and CDR2 (germline): MNHEY, SVGAGI. The CDR3 nucleotides read TGTGCCAGCAGTTCCCAGCGGGACGAGCAGTACTTC. This codes for CASSSQRDEQYF.

The rearrangement links TRBV5-1 to TRBJ2-5; D remains unclear. The CDR3 has 14 amino acids. Germline CDR1 is SGHRS and CDR2 is YFSETQ. V was shortened by 1 base and J by 5 bases, with 12 bases between the two germline ends. Here the CDR3 reads CASSLWGSEETQYF. The DNA of the CDR3 is TGCGCCAGCAGCTTGTGGGGAAGTGAGGAGACCCAGTACTTC.

This chain links TRBV5-6 with TRBJ1-1; 8 positions match TRBD1. Per the germline V gene, CDR1 is SGHDT and CDR2 is YYEEEE. The J segment lost 7 bases and the V segment lost 2 bases, leaving 7 bases of the junction unmatched. The CDR3 spans 14 residues. For the CDR3, the DNA is TGTGCCAGCAGCTTTATGCAGGGGGCTTATGAAGCTTTCTTT. Its translation is CASSFMQGAYEAFF.

The genes are TRBV5-1 and TRBJ1-2; D not certain. This CDR3 spans 16 amino acids. CDR1 and CDR2 (germline): SGHRS, YFSETQ. V was cut by 0 bases and J by 3 bases, with 15 bases left in between. CDR3 region: CASSLEEGRRDYGYTF. DNA of the CDR3: TGCGCCAGCAGCTTGGAAGAAGGCAGGCGCGACTATGGCTACACCTTC. Filled out from reference TRBV5-1 and TRBJ1-2, the complete variable domain reads KAGVTQTPRYLIKTRGQQVTLSCSPISGHRSVSWYQQTPGQGLQFLFEYFSETQRNKGNFPGRFSGRQFSNSRSEMNVSTLELGDSALYLCASSLEEGRRDYGYTFGSGTRLTVV.